These 3 T cell receptor beta chains originate from one sample sequenced in a study of CD8+ T cells in alopecia areata listed by TCRdb under 2018. The protocol used for the library was the immunoSEQ multiplex PCR assay. RNA was extracted from all samples and reverse transcribed into cDNA, which served as template for TCR sequencing. TCRdb took this table from immuneACCESS and kept in-frame rearrangements with V and J called. Such tables lack part of the clones; where checked against another copy, unresolved V genes explain under half of the gap, and the rest is unexplained. Across this sample there are about 120,000 clones, with 55% to 70% seen only once. The ten most abundant clones make up 2.5% to 3% of the sample. Sequencing input: CD4+ T cells sorted from blood. The origin of the receptors is a human donor in good health.

This clone was observed a few times. V gene TRBV29-1 combines with J gene TRBJ1-1; D is uncertain. This CDR3 has 12 residues. The V gene lost 4 bases and the J gene lost 0 bases, with 6 bases spanning the gap. Germline CDR1 is SQVTM and CDR2 is ANQGSEA. The CDR3 reads CSVGRVNTEAFF. In DNA, the CDR3 is TGCAGCGTTGGTAGAGTGAACACTGAAGCTTTCTTT.

The CDR3 nucleotides are TGTGCCAGCAGCTTACAGGGGGGCTATGGCTACACCTTC. Protein sequence: CASSLQGGYGYTF. The V gene is TRBV5-4, the J gene TRBJ1-2; 8 bases map to TRBD1. The trim removed 2 bases at V and 4 bases at J, leaving 1 base unmatched. The CDR3 sequence is 13 residues long. Germline V gene sequence: CDR1 SGHNT, CDR2 YYREEE (reference sequence). The complete variable domain, with remaining parts taken from reference TRBV5-4 and TRBJ1-2, reads ETGVTQSPTHLIKTRGQQVTLRCSSQSGHNTVSWYQQALGQGPQFIFQYYREEENGRGNFPPRFSGLQFPNYSSELNVNALELDDSALYLCASSLQGGYGYTFGSGTRLTVV.

The chain joins TRBV7-2 to TRBJ2-3; D ambiguous. V was trimmed by 2 bases and J by 1 base, leaving 4 bases between them. Per the germline V gene, CDR1 is SGHTA and CDR2 is FQGNSA. The CDR3 extends over 13 amino acids. In nucleotides, the CDR3 is TGTGCCAGCAGCTTAAAAGGCACAGATACGCAGTATTTT. This gives the protein CASSLKGTDTQYF.